A selection of T cell receptor beta chains follows, all from one sample in a study of T cell repertoires in cytomegalovirus infection. A single record per CDR3 protein comes from TCRdb applying MiXCR to the reads. This table holds some 200,000 distinct CDR3 sequences, around two fifths found once. Their antigens remain unidentified. Here the sequenced sample was CD8+ T cells from cultured PBMCs, taken from culture after CMV antigen stimulation. These TCRs come from a human donor in good health (CMV status not recorded). Some clones in this sample may be carry-over from other donors' samples. Both conserved end residues are part of each CDR3. Each record gives: D gene, V gene, J gene, clone size, CDR3 DNA, CDR3 protein. D genes are given only for firm matches. Some rows mark clone size as missing; the rest say once, few, many or name a class of expanded clone.

d_gene: .
v_gene: TRBV14
j_gene: TRBJ2-5
abundance: .
CDR3nt: TGTGCCAGCAGCCAAGATATGGAGACCCAGTACTTC
CDR3aa: CASSQDMETQYF

d_gene: .
v_gene: TRBV20-1
j_gene: TRBJ2-3
abundance: .
CDR3nt: TGCAGTGCTAGAGCTTCAGTAAGCACAGATACGCAGTATTTT
CDR3aa: CSARASVSTDTQYF

d_gene: .
v_gene: TRBV7-3
j_gene: TRBJ2-1
abundance: .
CDR3nt: TGTGCCAGCAGCTCTTTAGGCAATGAGCAGTTCTTC
CDR3aa: CASSSLGNEQFF

d_gene: .
v_gene: TRBV7-2
j_gene: TRBJ2-7
abundance: .
CDR3nt: TGTGCCAGCAGCTTAATGGGGGAGTCCCCCGAGCAGTACTTC
CDR3aa: CASSLMGESPEQYF

d_gene: .
v_gene: TRBV27
j_gene: TRBJ2-2
abundance: .
CDR3nt: TGTGCCAGCAGTCCCGCCGGGACGAACACCGGGGAGCTGTTTTTT
CDR3aa: CASSPAGTNTGELFF

d_gene: TRBD2
v_gene: TRBV9
j_gene: TRBJ2-7
abundance: .
CDR3nt: TGTGCCAGCAGCGGGACTAGCGCAACCTACGAGCAGTACTTC
CDR3aa: CASSGTSATYEQYF

d_gene: .
v_gene: TRBV19
j_gene: TRBJ1-5
abundance: few
CDR3nt: TGTGCCAGTAGTATTGTCAGGGCGAGGAGCAATCAGCCCCAGCATTTT
CDR3aa: CASSIVRARSNQPQHF

d_gene: TRBD1
v_gene: TRBV20-1
j_gene: TRBJ1-6
abundance: .
CDR3nt: TGCAGTGCCCGAGGGGGACAGGGGTCACCCCTCCACTTT
CDR3aa: CSARGGQGSPLHF

d_gene: .
v_gene: TRBV7-3
j_gene: TRBJ2-3
abundance: .
CDR3nt: TGTGCCAGCAGCTTAACCCAACGGGGCACTAGCACAGATACGCAGTATTTT
CDR3aa: CASSLTQRGTSTDTQYF

d_gene: TRBD1
v_gene: TRBV5-6
j_gene: TRBJ2-7
abundance: .
CDR3nt: TGTGCCAGCAGCACCGGGACAGGGGGCGAGCAGTACTTC
CDR3aa: CASSTGTGGEQYF

d_gene: .
v_gene: TRBV3-1
j_gene: TRBJ2-5
abundance: once
CDR3nt: TGTGCCAGCAGCCAAGATGTCGGGCGGGGTGTGGAAGAGACCCAGTACTTC
CDR3aa: CASSQDVGRGVEETQYF

d_gene: .
v_gene: TRBV7-8
j_gene: TRBJ2-4
abundance: .
CDR3nt: TGTGCCAGCAGTCGGGACCTACAGCCCGTCAAAAACATTCAGTACTTC
CDR3aa: CASSRDLQPVKNIQYF

d_gene: TRBD2
v_gene: TRBV10-3
j_gene: TRBJ2-1
abundance: few
CDR3nt: TGTGCCATCAGTGGCACAGGACTAGCGGGAAATGAGCAGTTCTTC
CDR3aa: CAISGTGLAGNEQFF

d_gene: .
v_gene: TRBV7-3
j_gene: TRBJ2-5
abundance: few
CDR3nt: TGTGCCAGCAGCTCCCGATCTCAAGAGACCCAGTACTTC
CDR3aa: CASSSRSQETQYF

d_gene: TRBD1
v_gene: TRBV28
j_gene: TRBJ2-5
abundance: .
CDR3nt: TGTGCCAGCAGCGAACCGGGACAGGGGACGGGGGCCGAGACCCAGTACTTC
CDR3aa: CASSEPGQGTGAETQYF

d_gene: .
v_gene: TRBV7-6
j_gene: TRBJ2-3
abundance: few
CDR3nt: TGTGCCAGCAGCTTAGGAACAGGGATCAGGGATACGCAGTATTTT
CDR3aa: CASSLGTGIRDTQYF

d_gene: TRBD2
v_gene: TRBV28
j_gene: TRBJ2-2
abundance: .
CDR3nt: TGTGCCAGCAGTCTCCTCCGACTAGCGGGAGACACCGGGGAGCTGTTTTTT
CDR3aa: CASSLLRLAGDTGELFF

d_gene: .
v_gene: TRBV2
j_gene: TRBJ2-2
abundance: few
CDR3nt: TGTGCCAGCAGTGAAAGGGATGGATCTAGGAACACCGGGGAGCTGTTTTTT
CDR3aa: CASSERDGSRNTGELFF

d_gene: TRBD1
v_gene: TRBV27
j_gene: TRBJ2-7
abundance: .
CDR3nt: TGTGCCAGCAGTTTATATCCGGGACAGGGAGCTTCTACCTACGAGCAGTACTTC
CDR3aa: CASSLYPGQGASTYEQYF

d_gene: TRBD1
v_gene: TRBV7-8
j_gene: TRBJ1-5
abundance: .
CDR3nt: TGTGCCAGCAGCTTAGTTTGGACAGGGTCGAATCAGCCCCAGCATTTT
CDR3aa: CASSLVWTGSNQPQHF

d_gene: TRBD1
v_gene: TRBV7-8
j_gene: TRBJ1-2
abundance: few
CDR3nt: TGTGCCAGCAGCAACCGGGACAGGGACCTCGATGGCTACACCTTC
CDR3aa: CASSNRDRDLDGYTF

d_gene: .
v_gene: TRBV12-3/TRBV12-4
j_gene: TRBJ1-5
abundance: .
CDR3nt: TGTGCCAGCAGTATATCCAGGGGTGATCAGCCCCAGCATTTT
CDR3aa: CASSISRGDQPQHF

d_gene: TRBD2
v_gene: TRBV6-2/TRBV6-3
j_gene: TRBJ2-1
abundance: .
CDR3nt: TGTGCCAGCAGTTATCCGACCGGGACTAGCGGGAACCATGAGCAGTTCTTC
CDR3aa: CASSYPTGTSGNHEQFF

d_gene: .
v_gene: TRBV27
j_gene: TRBJ2-1
abundance: .
CDR3nt: TGTGCCAGCAGTGCCTTCTCCGGGATTTACAATGAGCAGTTCTTC
CDR3aa: CASSAFSGIYNEQFF

d_gene: .
v_gene: TRBV24-1
j_gene: TRBJ2-7
abundance: .
CDR3nt: TGTGCCACCAGTGCAGTAGGAGAGGGAAACGAGCAGTACTTC
CDR3aa: CATSAVGEGNEQYF

d_gene: TRBD1
v_gene: TRBV28
j_gene: TRBJ2-7
abundance: .
CDR3nt: TGTGCCAGCAGTTTCGGACAGGGGAGTGTTACCTACGAGCAGTACTTC
CDR3aa: CASSFGQGSVTYEQYF

d_gene: TRBD1
v_gene: TRBV7-9
j_gene: TRBJ2-7
abundance: .
CDR3nt: TGTGCCAGCAGCCTGGGACAGGGGGCCGTCCACGAGCAGTACTTC
CDR3aa: CASSLGQGAVHEQYF

d_gene: .
v_gene: TRBV28
j_gene: TRBJ2-5
abundance: .
CDR3nt: TGTGCCAGCAATACGGAGGGGACCCAGTACTTC
CDR3aa: CASNTEGTQYF

d_gene: TRBD2
v_gene: TRBV27
j_gene: TRBJ2-1
abundance: .
CDR3nt: TGTGCCAGCAGTTTGGGGACTAGCGGGATTGCAGGCAATGAGCAGTTCTTC
CDR3aa: CASSLGTSGIAGNEQFF

d_gene: TRBD2
v_gene: TRBV9
j_gene: TRBJ2-1
abundance: once
CDR3nt: TGTGCCAGCAGCGTAGAGGGGACTAGCGGGAGTGGCTCCTACAATGAGCAGTTCTTC
CDR3aa: CASSVEGTSGSGSYNEQFF

d_gene: .
v_gene: TRBV20-1
j_gene: TRBJ2-3
abundance: .
CDR3nt: TGCAGTGCCTCAGTGGAAGATACGCAGTATTTT
CDR3aa: CSASVEDTQYF

d_gene: .
v_gene: TRBV28
j_gene: TRBJ2-2
abundance: few
CDR3nt: TGTGCCAGCAGTGCCCCCGGGGAGCTGTTTTTT
CDR3aa: CASSAPGELFF

d_gene: .
v_gene: TRBV28
j_gene: TRBJ2-4
abundance: few
CDR3nt: TGTGCCAGCAGTTTCTCGGGAAGGAGGGTAGTAAGGGACATTCAGTACTTC
CDR3aa: CASSFSGRRVVRDIQYF